The next 4 T cell receptor beta chains were all read from a single sample in a study of blood T cell repertoires in COVID-19 (dated by TCRdb to about 2020). Preparation of the library involved the immunoSEQ multiplex PCR assay. The immuneACCESS repertoire file appears here via TCRdb, limited to in-frame rearrangements. These files lack a portion of the clones; in checked studies, under half of the deficit traces to unresolved V genes, and the cause of the others is not known. The sample has some 66,000 clones on record, 88% of them singletons. The ten largest clones add up to roughly 1.2% of the sample. The sample consisted of peripheral blood. These receptors were obtained from a woman aged 55 to 70 with acute or convalescent COVID-19.

The V call is TRBV5-1, the J call TRBJ1-6; TRBD1 aligns across 8 bases. The V gene's germline CDR1 is SGHRS and CDR2 YFSETQ. V lost 5 bases and J lost 5; bases outside the gene matches: 12. This CDR3 is built from 17 residues. The CDR3 protein is CASRSGTGIPHNSPLHF. The CDR3 nucleotides read TGCGCCAGCAGGTCCGGGACAGGAATACCGCATAATTCACCCCTCCACTTT.

The chain is built from TRBV7-2 and TRBJ1-1, with TRBD1 as a possible D gene (6 bases). Trimming stripped 3 bases from V and 0 bases from J, with 11 bases between. Looked up from germline, CDR1 is SGHTA and CDR2 is FQGNSA. There are 15 residues in the CDR3. In nucleotides, the CDR3 is TGTGCCAGCAGCTTTCGGACAGCCATGAACACTGAAGCTTTCTTT. The encoded protein is CASSFRTAMNTEAFF.

V usage is TRBV6-2 or TRBV6-3 and J usage is TRBJ1-1; D call uncertain. Germline V gene sequence: CDR1 MNHEY, CDR2 SVGEGT. Trimming took 4 bases from V and 7 from J, leaving 16 bases between them. The CDR3 has 14 amino acids. The CDR3 coding sequence is TGTGCCAGCAGTTTTGGGCAGGTTCTTGGTGAAGCTTTCTTT. Translation: CASSFGQVLGEAFF.

The CDR3 loop reads CASSRLVNTEAFF. DNA of the CDR3: TGTGCCAGCAGCCGATTAGTGAACACTGAAGCTTTCTTT. This rearrangement joins TRBV7-2 to TRBJ1-1; D is uncertain. The CDR3 extends over 13 amino acids. The germline V and J ends were trimmed by 5 bases and 0 bases, with 7 bases remaining between them. The germline gives CDR1 SGHTA, CDR2 FQGNSA.